This TCR beta chain was documented in a study of T cells and copy number aberrations in small-cell lung cancer (dated by TCRdb to the early 2020s). As for the study more broadly: To relate T cell metrics to mutations and copy number aberrations, the same tumor regions underwent both TCR repertoire sequencing and whole-exome sequencing. Tumor TCR data were available for 16 to 20 patients, and TCR data from both tumor and normal tissue were available for some 15 patients.

Trimming removed 4 bases from V and 9 bases from J; the gene matches leave 16 bases unexplained. Counted from cysteine to phenylalanine, this CDR3 has 16 amino acids. Only the CDR3 portion is preserved as DNA: 48 bases, with reading frame beginning at the first base. Sequences SQVTM (CDR1) and ANQGSEA (CDR2) are obtained from the germline V gene. Using multiplexed V- and J-gene primers, the immunoSEQ hsTCRB Kit amplified TCR-beta CDR3 regions from genomic DNA. Unique DNA barcodes were added in a second PCR, and the samples were pooled together with a negative control and a positive control. Pooled TCR-beta libraries were sequenced on an Illumina MiSeq with a 150-cycle paired-end protocol. Processing in the source paper ran as follows. Raw sequencing data were processed by Adaptive Biotechnologies into a report with normalized, annotated TCR-beta repertoires. T-cell density was calculated by normalizing TCR-beta templates to usable DNA, with usable DNA estimated through amplification of housekeeping genes. Richness was defined as the count of unique rearrangements, and clonality was defined as 1 minus Pielou's evenness. TCRdb re-hosts the immuneACCESS table, in-frame sequences only. Its copies lack some clones; in the studies checked, an unresolved V gene accounts for under half of them, and the cause for the rest is not known. That table is the source of V, J and clone size, and D and trimming were worked out from the DNA. This sample comprises more than 9,500 clones, nearly 80% of them detected only once. Of the sample, 25% to 35% falls within the top ten clones.

The donors were limited-stage small-cell lung cancer patients whose surgical resection took place in Hangzhou, China, between about 2007 and 2020. All donors had upfront surgery without preoperative chemotherapy or radiotherapy, and none received immunotherapy before or after surgery. In the sequenced cohort of fewer than 25 patients, every patient was either a smoker or a heavy second-hand smoker. Adjacent normal lung was collected at least 2 cm from the tumor margin and was morphologically confirmed by two pathologists to be free of malignant cells. The study used multi-region TCR-beta sequencing of resected limited-stage small-cell lung cancers together with tumor-adjacent lung tissue to characterize T cell repertoire heterogeneity. The AllPrep DNA/RNA FFPE Kit (Qiagen) was used to extract genomic DNA from FFPE tissue. Summary of the overall study and its limitations: Lower T-cell density, richness and clonality were observed in tumors than in adjacent lung tissue, although the difference in density was not significant. All specimens consisted of formalin-fixed paraffin-embedded tissue, which is known to introduce sequencing artifacts. The study was limited by a small sample size because surgical resection is uncommon in small-cell lung cancer, and validation of the findings is required.

Concerning this clone: Its specific antigen is unknown. No base-level quality is on record; no much larger clone is a single base apart.

Sequenced input: normal tissue next to the tumor. This chain is built from TRBV29-1 and TRBJ2-1; 9 central nucleotides agree with TRBD2. The sequence derives from a man in his sixties with small cell lung cancer. The CDR3 protein is CSVGIAGVWAFGEQFF. The nucleotide sequence reads TGCAGCGTTGGAATAGCGGGAGTCTGGGCATTTGGTGAGCAGTTCTTC.